This T cell receptor (beta chain) is from a study of blood T cell repertoires in COVID-19. Overall study: Specimens from acute and convalescent COVID-19 originated in the United States, Italy and Spain. Sample material is recorded as cDNA or gDNA derived from T cells, B-cell-depleted T cells, or PBMCs.

Original handling: For nucleated cells, counts were estimated from reference gene primer amplification. Some clones are missing from TCRdb's copy, which holds only in-frame ones; the method was immunoSEQ multiplex PCR. Clone size and V and J calls were adopted from that table, with D and trimming inferred from the DNA. The data hold fewer than 300,000 clones, with 88% observed a single time. Losses at the gene ends were 3 bases for V and 3 bases for J; bases not matched to a gene: 13. Germline CDR1 LGHDT, CDR2 YNNKEL (reference sequence). The CDR3 is made up of 17 amino acids. This TCR was sampled from a man aged 55 to 70 who had recovered from COVID-19. The sample taken for sequencing was peripheral blood. The genes are TRBV3-1 (or the pseudogene TRBV3-2) and TRBJ1-1, with 7 bases that match TRBD1. CDR3 sequence (DNA): TGTGCCAGCAGCCACCGTCCAGGGGGATTGGGGCACACTGAAGCTTTCTTT. This sequence encodes CASSHRPGGLGHTEAFF.